These 30 T cell receptor beta chains originate from one sample sequenced in a study of monozygotic twins with inflammatory bowel disease (dated by TCRdb to the late 2010s). The library was prepared using 5' RACE. TCRdb records Illumina HiSeq 2500 as the sequencer. TCRdb reprocessed the reads, reporting each CDR3 protein sequence once and no DNA. The sample table gives some 130,000 distinct CDR3 sequences. 1% to 1.5% of the sample is in the top ten clones. What was sequenced was blood. The source is a human donor with ulcerative colitis or Crohn's disease, or a healthy co-twin of an affected twin (not recorded which).

This sequence joins TRBV20-1 and TRBJ2-2; TCRdb calls TRBD1, which cannot be checked without DNA. The CDR3 length is 16 residues. Germline CDR1 and CDR2: DFQATT and SNEGSKA (reference sequence). CDR3 amino acids: CSARDPVGVRTGELFF.

The chain uses TRBV28 and TRBJ1-2; TCRdb's assignment of TRBD1 cannot be checked, as there is no DNA. Germline V gives CDR1 MDHEN, CDR2 SYDVKM. The CDR3 totals 16 residues. CDR3 region: CASSFLETGGANGYTF.

The chain has TRBV11-2 and TRBJ2-1; TCRdb's D call of TRBD2 is untestable without DNA. This CDR3 spans 17 amino acids. The germline V gene encodes CDR1 SGHAT and CDR2 FQNNGV. The CDR3 sequence: CASSLGGLAGGPHEQFF.

The chain links TRBV27 to TRBJ2-7; the TRBD2 assignment by TCRdb is unverifiable without DNA. Germline CDR1 MNHEY, CDR2 SMNVEV (reference sequence). The CDR3 spans 15 residues. The CDR3 loop reads CASSFLGLAGYEQYF.

The rearrangement links TRBV6-5 to TRBJ2-3; TCRdb gives TRBD2 as the D gene, but with no DNA this cannot be confirmed. The CDR3 extends over 14 amino acids. Germline CDR1 is MNHEY and CDR2 is SVGAGI. CDR3 protein: CASSYSREGDTQYF.

The rearrangement uses TRBV14 and TRBJ2-2; checking the TCRdb D call of TRBD2 is not possible without DNA. Looked up from germline, CDR1 is SGHDN and CDR2 is FVKESK. This CDR3 has 15 amino acids. Here the CDR3 reads CASSQASGYAGELFF.

The chain recombines TRBV7-8 with TRBJ1-1. There are 18 residues in the CDR3. The germline gives CDR1 SGHVS, CDR2 FQNEAQ. This chain's CDR3 is CASRPELGQRSLGTEAFF.

This chain connects TRBV5-1 to TRBJ2-7; TCRdb gives TRBD2 as the D gene, but with no DNA this cannot be confirmed. The CDR3 has 16 residues. CDR1 is SGHRS and CDR2 is YFSETQ in the germline V gene. The CDR3: CASSLALAGALSEQYF.

CDR3 residues: CASSVEGGSYEQYF. This chain links TRBV9 with TRBJ2-7; without DNA, the TCRdb call of TRBD1 cannot be checked. Germline V gene sequence: CDR1 SGDLS, CDR2 YYNGEE. This CDR3 contains 14 residues.

The V and J genes are TRBV7-3 and TRBJ2-3; TCRdb proposes TRBD2, but this gene call is untestable without DNA. CDR3 length: 14 residues. The germline V gene encodes CDR1 SGHTA and CDR2 FQGTGA. The CDR3 region is CASSPGLASDTQYF.

This chain links TRBV12-3 or TRBV12-4 with TRBJ2-7. The CDR3 loop spans 14 amino acids. CDR3 region: CASSLSRGSYEQYF.

This clonotype is medium-sized (0.01 to 0.1%) by frequency. The J gene is TRBJ2-7, the V gene TRBV28; TCRdb calls TRBD2, which cannot be checked without DNA. The CDR3 loop spans 14 amino acids. Germline CDR1 MDHEN, CDR2 SYDVKM. CDR3 residues: CASRALLGTYEQYF.

This rearrangement joins TRBV29-1 to TRBJ1-5. CDR1 SQVTM and CDR2 ANQGSEA come from the germline V gene. CDR3 length: 13 residues. CDR3 amino acids: CSVVAGSNQPQHF.

This chain uses TRBV7-9 with TRBJ1-2. From germline, CDR1 is SEHNR and CDR2 FQNEAQ (reference sequence). The CDR3 covers 13 residues. The CDR3: CASSGRATSGYTF.

CDR3 region: CASSLAGGVDTQYF. The chain is built from TRBV7-3 and TRBJ2-3; TCRdb's assignment of TRBD2 cannot be checked, as there is no DNA. Per the germline V gene, CDR1 is SGHTA and CDR2 is FQGTGA. The CDR3 spans 14 residues.

V is TRBV5-1 and J is TRBJ2-3; TCRdb's D gene call, TRBD2, goes unchecked for lack of DNA. The CDR3 runs to 15 residues. CDR1 and CDR2 (germline): SGHRS, YFSETQ. CDR3 protein: CASQGLAGIEDTQYF.

The chain uses TRBV7-3 and TRBJ1-1; TCRdb's assignment of TRBD1 cannot be checked, as there is no DNA. Germline loops: CDR1 SGHTA, CDR2 FQGTGA. CDR3 length: 15 residues. CDR3 amino acids: CASSLIGQGATEAFF. The variable domain in full, with the rest retrieved from reference TRBV7-3 and TRBJ1-1, is GAGVSQTPSNKVTEKGKYVELRCDPISGHTALYWYRQSLGQGPEFLIYFQGTGAADDSGLPNDRFFAVRPEGSVSTLKIQRTERGDSAVYLCASSLIGQGATEAFFGQGTRLTVV.

CDR3 region: CASSGTSGVVDTQYF. The chain carries TRBV2 and TRBJ2-3; TCRdb gives TRBD2 as the D gene, but with no DNA this cannot be confirmed. Germline V gives CDR1 SNHLY, CDR2 FYNNEI. The CDR3 spans 15 residues.

The chain couples TRBV25-1 to TRBJ1-2; lacking DNA, the TRBD1 call made by TCRdb goes unchecked. CDR3 length: 14 amino acids. Germline values: CDR1 MGHDK, CDR2 SYGVNS. The chain's CDR3 is CASQKTGANYGYTF.

The chain recombines TRBV4-1 with TRBJ2-1; without DNA, the TCRdb call of TRBD2 cannot be checked. CDR1 is MGHRA, CDR2 YSYEKL, per germline. This CDR3 spans 17 amino acids. The CDR3 is CASSRATSGSSYNEQFF.

The V gene is TRBV7-9, the J gene TRBJ1-1; the D gene TCRdb calls, TRBD1, cannot be checked with no DNA. CDR1 SEHNR and CDR2 FQNEAQ come from the germline V gene (reference sequence). The length of the CDR3 is 14 residues. CDR3 in amino acids: CASSFRGSDTEAFF.

V and J are TRBV7-3 and TRBJ2-1. The CDR3 contains 11 residues. Germline CDR1 is SGHTA and CDR2 is FQGTGA. The CDR3 region is CASSQANEQFF.

The J gene is TRBJ2-1, the V gene TRBV27; TCRdb's assignment of TRBD2 cannot be checked, as there is no DNA. The germline V gene has CDR1 MNHEY and CDR2 SMNVEV (reference sequence). The CDR3 covers 15 residues. The CDR3 sequence: CASSFATSAGGEQFF.

This chain links TRBV15 with TRBJ1-5; without DNA, the TCRdb call of TRBD1 cannot be checked. Germline V CDR1 and CDR2: LNHNV, YYDKDF (reference sequence). This CDR3 is built from 16 residues. CDR3 sequence reads: CATSRDRTGVNQPQHF.

This chain links TRBV12-2 with TRBJ2-1; with no DNA, the TCRdb D assignment of TRBD1 cannot be verified. TRBV12-2 has pseudogene status. The CDR3 consists of 19 residues. The CDR3 spells CASRLEGIDRGDCRIEQFF.

The chain employs TRBV11-2 and TRBJ1-5; as DNA is missing, the TRBD1 call by TCRdb cannot be tested. This CDR3 is built from 15 residues. Germline V CDR1 and CDR2: SGHAT, FQNNGV. CDR3 sequence: CASSAGHISNQPQHF.

This chain uses TRBV5-1 with TRBJ2-1; TCRdb gives TRBD1 as the D gene, but with no DNA this cannot be confirmed. Germline loops: CDR1 SGHRS, CDR2 YFSETQ. The CDR3 contains 14 residues. This CDR3 reads CASSSQGAHNEQFF.

J is TRBJ2-7 and V is TRBV5-5; the TRBD1 assignment by TCRdb is unverifiable without DNA. Germline values: CDR1 SGHKS, CDR2 YYEKEE (reference sequence). This CDR3 has 14 amino acids. The CDR3 sequence is CASNQQRASYEQYF. The full variable domain, in which reference TRBV5-5 and TRBJ2-7 provide the parts outside the CDR3, is DAGVTQSPTHLIKTRGQQVTLRCSPISGHKSVSWYQQVLGQGPQFIFQYYEKEERGRGNFPDRFSARQFPNYSSELNVNALLLGDSALYLCASNQQRASYEQYFGPGTRLTVT.

J is TRBJ2-6 and V is TRBV24-1. This CDR3 contains 16 residues. Germline V gene data show CDR1 as KGHDR and CDR2 as SFDVKD. The CDR3 here is CATSDIGGLGANVLTF.

This chain uses TRBV25-1 with TRBJ1-4; the D call of TRBD1 rests on TCRdb alone, since no DNA is present to check it. Germline V lookup: CDR1 MGHDK, CDR2 SYGVNS. There are 15 residues in the CDR3. This CDR3 is CASSERGAPNEKLFF.